A single sample is the source of the 6 T cell receptor beta chains below, sequenced in a study of blood T cells in healthy people across ages. Through a sample-barcoded 5' primer and a J-beta primer mix, a second PCR was run for roughly 6 to 12 cycles. One entry per CDR3 protein, called by TCRdb with MiXCR from the 5' RACE reads. In the table there are approximately 490,000 distinct CDR3 sequences, less than 25% of which are singletons. This sample was shared with a second study, whose subject was T cells of mothers and their children.

Material: blood. These receptors came from a boy aged 5 to 17 in good health.

This clonotype was found a few times. The rearrangement joins TRBV28 to TRBJ2-7; D tentatively reads TRBD1 or TRBD2 (5 bases each). CDR1 and CDR2 (germline): MDHEN, SYDVKM. CDR3 size: 12 residues. V dropped 6 bases and J dropped 5 bases, with 11 bases sitting between them. The CDR3 DNA reads as TGTGCCAGCAGGGACGGGACGCACGAGCAGTACTTC. Amino acid sequence: CASRDGTHEQYF.

This clonotype was seen more than once but under ten times. This sequence joins TRBV4-1 and TRBJ2-3; 8 bases are a match to TRBD2. Germline values: CDR1 MGHRA, CDR2 YSYEKL. Germline trimming cut 2 bases from V and 1 base from J; bases unmatched to any gene: 5. This CDR3 region has 16 residues. CDR3 coding DNA: TGCGCCAGCAGCCAAACAGCGGGAGTTCGCACAGATACGCAGTATTTT. Translation: CASSQTAGVRTDTQYF.

This clonotype was observed a handful of times. This rearrangement joins TRBV5-6 to TRBJ2-1, with TRBD1 matching 11 bases. Germline V gene sequence: CDR1 SGHDT, CDR2 YYEEEE. This CDR3 is 14 amino acids long. The V and J ends lost 4 bases and 7 bases, in that order; junction bases with no gene match: 4. In DNA form, the CDR3 reads TGTGCCAGCAGCATCGGACAGGGGGCGAATGAGCAGTTCTTC. Protein product: CASSIGQGANEQFF.

The chain employs TRBV4-1 and TRBJ2-7; tentatively, D is TRBD1 or TRBD2 (5 bases each). V lost 0 bases to trimming and J lost 4 bases, with 19 bases between them. The CDR3 loop spans 17 amino acids. The V gene's germline CDR1 is MGHRA and CDR2 YSYEKL. The CDR3: CASSQDPFPGSSYEQYF. Here the CDR3 DNA reads TGCGCCAGCAGCCAAGACCCATTCCCAGGGAGTTCTTACGAGCAGTACTTC.

The CDR3 is CASSSSQFPAVPTDTQYF. Here the CDR3 DNA reads TGTGCCAGCAGTTCCTCCCAATTCCCAGCGGTGCCCACAGATACGCAGTATTTT. The chain joins TRBV27 to TRBJ2-3; TRBD2 is a possible D gene (5 bases). V shed 4 bases and J shed 2 bases, with 22 bases lying between them. The CDR3 sequence is 18 residues long. In germline, CDR1 is MNHEY, CDR2 SMNVEV (reference sequence).

In this sample, this clonotype turned up a few times. The CDR3 nucleotides are TGTGCCAGCAGCCGGACTAGCGGAACCAAAAACATTCAGTACTTC. Translated: CASSRTSGTKNIQYF. This chain joins TRBV2 and TRBJ2-4; TRBD2 matches 10 bases. Germline V gene sequence: CDR1 SNHLY, CDR2 FYNNEI. V lost 6 bases and J lost 2; bases outside the gene matches: 4. The CDR3 totals 15 residues.